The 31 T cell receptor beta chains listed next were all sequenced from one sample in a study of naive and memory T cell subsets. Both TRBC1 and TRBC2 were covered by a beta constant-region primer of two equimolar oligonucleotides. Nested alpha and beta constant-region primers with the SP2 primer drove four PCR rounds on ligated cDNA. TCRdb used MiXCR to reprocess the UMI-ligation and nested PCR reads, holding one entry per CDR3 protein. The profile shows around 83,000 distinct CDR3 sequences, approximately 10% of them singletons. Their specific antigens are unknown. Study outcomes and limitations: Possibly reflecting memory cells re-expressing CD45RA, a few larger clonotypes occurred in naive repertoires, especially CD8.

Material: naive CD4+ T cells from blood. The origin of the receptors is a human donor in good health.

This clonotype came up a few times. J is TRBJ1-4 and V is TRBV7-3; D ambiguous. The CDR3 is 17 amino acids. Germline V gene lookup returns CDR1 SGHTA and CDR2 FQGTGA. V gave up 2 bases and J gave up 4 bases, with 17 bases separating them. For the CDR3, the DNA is TGTGCCAGCAGCTTATGGGTGCCAGGCATGATTAATGAAAAACTGTTTTTT. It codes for CASSLWVPGMINEKLFF.

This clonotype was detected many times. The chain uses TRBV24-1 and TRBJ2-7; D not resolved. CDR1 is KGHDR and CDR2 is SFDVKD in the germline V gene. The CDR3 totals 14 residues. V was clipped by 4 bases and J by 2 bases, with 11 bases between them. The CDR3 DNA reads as TGTGCCACCAGTGACCCCAGAAGCCCCTACGAGCAGTACTTC. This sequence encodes CATSDPRSPYEQYF.

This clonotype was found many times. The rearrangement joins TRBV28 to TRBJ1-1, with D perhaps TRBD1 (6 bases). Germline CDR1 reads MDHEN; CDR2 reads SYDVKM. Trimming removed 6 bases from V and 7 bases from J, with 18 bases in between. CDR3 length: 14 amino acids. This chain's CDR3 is CASRVDSLPGEAFF. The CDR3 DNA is TGTGCCAGCAGGGTGGACAGTCTCCCAGGTGAAGCTTTCTTT. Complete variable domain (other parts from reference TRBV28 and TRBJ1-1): DVKVTQSSRYLVKRTGEKVFLECVQDMDHENMFWYRQDPGLGLRLIYFSYDVKMKEKGDIPEGYSVSREKKERFSLILESASTNQTSMYLCASRVDSLPGEAFFGQGTRLTVV.

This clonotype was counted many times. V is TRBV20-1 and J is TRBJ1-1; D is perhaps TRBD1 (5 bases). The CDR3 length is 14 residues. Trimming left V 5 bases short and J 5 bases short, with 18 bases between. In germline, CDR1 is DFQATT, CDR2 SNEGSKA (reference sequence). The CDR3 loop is CSAPRRGGETEAFF. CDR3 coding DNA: TGCAGTGCTCCGCGGAGGGGAGGAGAAACTGAAGCTTTCTTT.

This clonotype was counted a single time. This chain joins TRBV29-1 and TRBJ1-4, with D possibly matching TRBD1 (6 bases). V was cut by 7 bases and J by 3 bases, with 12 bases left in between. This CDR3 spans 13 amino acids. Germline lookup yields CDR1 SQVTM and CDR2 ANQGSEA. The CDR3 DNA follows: TGCAGCGCAGGGGAGAGGGCTAATGAAAAACTGTTTTTT. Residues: CSAGERANEKLFF.

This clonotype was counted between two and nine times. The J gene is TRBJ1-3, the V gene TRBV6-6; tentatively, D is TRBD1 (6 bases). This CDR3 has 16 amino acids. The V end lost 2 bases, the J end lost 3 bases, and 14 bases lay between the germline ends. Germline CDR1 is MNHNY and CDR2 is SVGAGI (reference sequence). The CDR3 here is CASSYGQGSLGNTIYF. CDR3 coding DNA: TGTGCCAGCAGTTACGGCCAGGGGAGCCTTGGAAACACCATATATTTT.

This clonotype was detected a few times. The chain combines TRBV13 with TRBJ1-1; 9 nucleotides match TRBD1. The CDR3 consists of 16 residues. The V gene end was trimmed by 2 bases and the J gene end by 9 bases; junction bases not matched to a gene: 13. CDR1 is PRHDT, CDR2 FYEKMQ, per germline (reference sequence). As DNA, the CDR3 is TGTGCCAGCAGCTTACCGCCTTGGGACAGGGAAGCACAAGCTTTCTTT. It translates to CASSLPPWDREAQAFF. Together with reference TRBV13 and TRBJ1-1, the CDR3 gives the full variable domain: AAGVIQSPRHLIKEKRETATLKCYPIPRHDTVYWYQQGPGQDPQFLISFYEKMQSDKGSIPDRFSAQQFSDYHSELNMSSLELGDSALYFCASSLPPWDREAQAFFGQGTRLTVV.

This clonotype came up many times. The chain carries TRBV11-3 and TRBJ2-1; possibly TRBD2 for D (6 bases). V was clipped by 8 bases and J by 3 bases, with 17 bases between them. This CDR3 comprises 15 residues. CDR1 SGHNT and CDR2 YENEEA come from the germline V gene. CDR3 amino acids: CASAPGASYYNEQFF. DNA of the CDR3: TGTGCCAGCGCTCCGGGAGCGAGTTACTACAATGAGCAGTTCTTC.

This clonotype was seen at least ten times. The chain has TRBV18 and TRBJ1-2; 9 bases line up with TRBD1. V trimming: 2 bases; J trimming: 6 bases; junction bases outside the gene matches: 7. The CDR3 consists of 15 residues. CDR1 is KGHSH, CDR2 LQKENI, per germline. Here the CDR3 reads CASSPTGTGYHGYTF. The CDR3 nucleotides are TGTGCCAGCTCACCAACCGGGACAGGGTATCATGGCTACACCTTC.

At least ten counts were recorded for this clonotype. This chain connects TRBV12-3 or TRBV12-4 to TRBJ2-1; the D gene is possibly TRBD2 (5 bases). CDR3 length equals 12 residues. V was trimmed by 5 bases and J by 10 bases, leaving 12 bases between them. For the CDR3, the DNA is TGTGCCAGCAGTCAAACCGGGATCGAGCAGTTCTTC. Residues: CASSQTGIEQFF.

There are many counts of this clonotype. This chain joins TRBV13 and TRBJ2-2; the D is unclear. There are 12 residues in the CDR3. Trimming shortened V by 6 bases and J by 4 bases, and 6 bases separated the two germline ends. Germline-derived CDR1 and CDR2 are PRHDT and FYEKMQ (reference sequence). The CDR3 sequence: CASREGTGELFF. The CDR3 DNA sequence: TGTGCCAGCAGGGAAGGCACCGGGGAGCTGTTTTTT.

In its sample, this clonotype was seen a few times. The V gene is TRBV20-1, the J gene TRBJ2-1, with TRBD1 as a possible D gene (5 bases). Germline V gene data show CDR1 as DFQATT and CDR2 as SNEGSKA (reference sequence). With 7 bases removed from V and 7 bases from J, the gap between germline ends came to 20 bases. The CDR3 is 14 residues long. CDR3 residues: CSVTAARQLNEQFF. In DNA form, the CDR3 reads TGCAGTGTAACGGCTGCGAGACAGTTAAATGAGCAGTTCTTC.

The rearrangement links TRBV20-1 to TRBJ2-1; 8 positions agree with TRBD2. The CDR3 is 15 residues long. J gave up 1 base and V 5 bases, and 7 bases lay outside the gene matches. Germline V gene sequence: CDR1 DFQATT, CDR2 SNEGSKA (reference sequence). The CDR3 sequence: CSAQPREGSYNEQFF. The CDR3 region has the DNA TGCAGTGCTCAGCCCCGGGAGGGTTCCTACAATGAGCAGTTCTTC.

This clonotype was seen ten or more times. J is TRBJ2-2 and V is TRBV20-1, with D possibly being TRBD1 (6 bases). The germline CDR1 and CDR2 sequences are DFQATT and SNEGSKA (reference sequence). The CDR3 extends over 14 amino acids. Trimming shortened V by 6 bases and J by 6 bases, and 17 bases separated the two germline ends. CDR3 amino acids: CSASNRVGAGELFF. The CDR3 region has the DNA TGCAGTGCCAGTAACAGGGTAGGGGCCGGGGAGCTGTTTTTT.

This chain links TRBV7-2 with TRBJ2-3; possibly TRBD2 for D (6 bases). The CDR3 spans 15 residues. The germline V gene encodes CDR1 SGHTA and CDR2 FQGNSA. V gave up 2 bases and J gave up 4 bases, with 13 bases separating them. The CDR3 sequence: CASSLYPGVADTQYF. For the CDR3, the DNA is TGTGCCAGCAGCTTATACCCGGGAGTCGCAGATACGCAGTATTTT.

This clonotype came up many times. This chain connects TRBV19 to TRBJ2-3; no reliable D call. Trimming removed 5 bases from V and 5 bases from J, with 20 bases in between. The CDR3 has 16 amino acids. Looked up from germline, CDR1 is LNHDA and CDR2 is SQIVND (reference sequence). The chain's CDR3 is CASSPSGRPEKDTQYF. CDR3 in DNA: TGTGCCAGTAGTCCTTCGGGTCGTCCCGAGAAAGATACGCAGTATTTT.

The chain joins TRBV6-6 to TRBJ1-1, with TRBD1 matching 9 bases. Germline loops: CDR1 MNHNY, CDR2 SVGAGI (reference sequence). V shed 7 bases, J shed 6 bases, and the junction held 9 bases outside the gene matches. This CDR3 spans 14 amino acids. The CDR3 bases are TGTGCCAGCATCCCGCGGACAGGGGTTGCTGAAGCTTTCTTT. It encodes CASIPRTGVAEAFF.

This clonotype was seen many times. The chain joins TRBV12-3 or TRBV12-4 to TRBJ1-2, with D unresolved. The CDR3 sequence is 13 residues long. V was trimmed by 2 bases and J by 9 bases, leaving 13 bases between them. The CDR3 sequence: CASSLRARLSYTF. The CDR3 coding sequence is TGTGCCAGCAGTTTAAGGGCCAGGTTAAGCTACACCTTC.

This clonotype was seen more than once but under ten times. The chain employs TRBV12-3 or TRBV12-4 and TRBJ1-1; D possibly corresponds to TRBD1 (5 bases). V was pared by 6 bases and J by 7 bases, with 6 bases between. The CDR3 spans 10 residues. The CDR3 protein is CASSQGEAFF. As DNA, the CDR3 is TGTGCCAGCAGCCAGGGTGAAGCTTTCTTT.

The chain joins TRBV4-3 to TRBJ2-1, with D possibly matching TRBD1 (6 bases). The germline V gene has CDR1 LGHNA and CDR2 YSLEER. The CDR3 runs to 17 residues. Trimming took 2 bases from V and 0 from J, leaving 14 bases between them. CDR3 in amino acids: CASSQYGQSSSYNEQFF. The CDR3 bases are TGCGCCAGCAGCCAATACGGACAGAGTAGCTCCTACAATGAGCAGTTCTTC.

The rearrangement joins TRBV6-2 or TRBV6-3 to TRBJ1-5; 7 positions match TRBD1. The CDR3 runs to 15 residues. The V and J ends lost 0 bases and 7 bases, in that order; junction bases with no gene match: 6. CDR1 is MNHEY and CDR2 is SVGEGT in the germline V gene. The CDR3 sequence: CASSYSETGRQPQHF. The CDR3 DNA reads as TGTGCCAGCAGTTACTCGGAGACAGGGCGACAGCCCCAGCATTTT.

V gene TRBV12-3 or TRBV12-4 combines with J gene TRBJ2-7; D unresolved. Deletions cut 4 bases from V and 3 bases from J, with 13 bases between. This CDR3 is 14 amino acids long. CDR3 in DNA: TGTGCCAGCAGTTCACCCCCCCGAAGCTACGAGCAGTACTTC. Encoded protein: CASSSPPRSYEQYF.

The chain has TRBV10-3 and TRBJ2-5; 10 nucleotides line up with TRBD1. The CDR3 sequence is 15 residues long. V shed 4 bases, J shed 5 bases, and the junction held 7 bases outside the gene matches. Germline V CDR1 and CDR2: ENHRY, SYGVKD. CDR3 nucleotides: TGTGCCATCAGTGCGGGACAGGGGTCCGGGGAGACCCAGTACTTC. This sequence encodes CAISAGQGSGETQYF.

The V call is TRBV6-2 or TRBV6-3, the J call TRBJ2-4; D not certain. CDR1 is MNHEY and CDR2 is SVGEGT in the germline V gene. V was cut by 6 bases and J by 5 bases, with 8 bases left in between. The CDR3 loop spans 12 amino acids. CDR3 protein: CASSDPENIQYF. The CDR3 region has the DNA TGTGCCAGCAGCGACCCCGAAAACATTCAGTACTTC.

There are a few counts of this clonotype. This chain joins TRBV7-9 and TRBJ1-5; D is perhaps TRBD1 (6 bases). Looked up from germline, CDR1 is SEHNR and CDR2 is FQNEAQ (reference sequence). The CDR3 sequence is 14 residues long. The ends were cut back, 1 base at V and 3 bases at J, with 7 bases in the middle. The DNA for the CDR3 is TGTGCCAGCAGCTTAGGGGGGGCCAATCAGCCCCAGCATTTT. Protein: CASSLGGANQPQHF.

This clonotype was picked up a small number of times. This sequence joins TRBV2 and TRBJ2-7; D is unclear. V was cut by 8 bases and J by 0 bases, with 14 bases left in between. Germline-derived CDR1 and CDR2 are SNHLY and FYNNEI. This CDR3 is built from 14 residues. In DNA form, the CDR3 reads TGTGCCAGCCAAGGGTCCTCCAACTCCTACGAGCAGTACTTC. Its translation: CASQGSSNSYEQYF.

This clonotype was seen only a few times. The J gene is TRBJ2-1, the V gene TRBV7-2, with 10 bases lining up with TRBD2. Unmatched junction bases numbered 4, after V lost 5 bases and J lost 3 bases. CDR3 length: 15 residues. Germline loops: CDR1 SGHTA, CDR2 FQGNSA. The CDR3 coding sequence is TGTGCCAGCAGCCGCAGCGGGGGGGGCTACAATGAGCAGTTCTTC. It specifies CASSRSGGGYNEQFF.

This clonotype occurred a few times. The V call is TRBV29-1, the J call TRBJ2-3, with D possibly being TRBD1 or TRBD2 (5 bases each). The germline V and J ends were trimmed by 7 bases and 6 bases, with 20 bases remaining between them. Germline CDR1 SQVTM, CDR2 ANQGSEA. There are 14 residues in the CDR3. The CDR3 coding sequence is TGCAGCGCCGTCGAGGGGCTCAGAGGGGATACGCAGTATTTT. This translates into CSAVEGLRGDTQYF.

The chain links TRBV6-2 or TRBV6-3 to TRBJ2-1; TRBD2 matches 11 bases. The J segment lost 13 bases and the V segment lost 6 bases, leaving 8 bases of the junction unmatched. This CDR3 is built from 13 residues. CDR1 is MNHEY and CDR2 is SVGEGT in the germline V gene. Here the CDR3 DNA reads TGTGCCAGCAGCTTACGTACTAGCGGGAGTCAGTTCTTC. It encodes CASSLRTSGSQFF.

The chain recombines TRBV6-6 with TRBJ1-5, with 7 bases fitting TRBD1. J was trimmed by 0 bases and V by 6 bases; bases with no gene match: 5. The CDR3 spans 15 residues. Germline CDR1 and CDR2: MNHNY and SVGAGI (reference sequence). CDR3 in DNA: TGTGCCAGCAGCCGGGACAGTTATAGCAATCAGCCCCAGCATTTT. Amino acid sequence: CASSRDSYSNQPQHF.

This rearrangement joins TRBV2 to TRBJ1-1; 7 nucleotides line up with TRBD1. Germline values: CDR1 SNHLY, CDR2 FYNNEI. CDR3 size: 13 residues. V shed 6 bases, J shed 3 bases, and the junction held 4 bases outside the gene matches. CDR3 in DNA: TGTGCCAGCAGGGGGACAGACCACACTGAAGCTTTCTTT. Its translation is CASRGTDHTEAFF.